Below are 4 T cell receptor beta chains sequenced from a single sample in a study of blood T cell repertoires in COVID-19. The protocol was immunoSEQ multiplex PCR, while the TCRdb copy is restricted to in-frame clones and leaves out a portion. The data contain around 150,000 clones, around 80% of them seen just once; the ten biggest clones take up 4.5% to 6%. Input material: peripheral blood. These receptors originate from a woman in her forties or fifties with acute or convalescent COVID-19.

Here the CDR3 reads CAWSQQGAAQHF. The CDR3 region has the DNA TGTGCCTGGAGCCAACAAGGGGCGGCCCAGCATTTT. The chain uses TRBV30 and TRBJ1-5; D possibly corresponds to TRBD1 (5 bases). V was pared by 3 bases and J by 11 bases, with 14 bases between. The germline V gene has CDR1 GTSNPN and CDR2 SVGIG (reference sequence). This CDR3 comprises 12 residues.

The chain uses TRBV6-5 and TRBJ1-4; 7 bases match TRBD1. With 0 bases clipped from V and 6 bases from J, the junction kept 4 bases outside the gene matches. The CDR3 has 15 residues. CDR1 is MNHEY and CDR2 is SVGAGI in the germline V gene. CDR3 DNA: TGTGCCAGCAGTTACTCAGGGACAGAGGATGAAAAACTGTTTTTT. Translating it yields CASSYSGTEDEKLFF.

The chain uses TRBV28 and TRBJ1-1, with 10 bases matching TRBD1. Germline V gene lookup returns CDR1 MDHEN and CDR2 SYDVKM. Germline trimming cut 7 bases from V and 9 bases from J; bases unmatched to any gene: 11. This CDR3 is built from 14 residues. In DNA form, the CDR3 reads TGTGCCAGCAACGGTGGGGACAGGGGCTATAAAGCTTTCTTT. It codes for CASNGGDRGYKAFF. Complete variable domain (other parts from reference TRBV28 and TRBJ1-1): DVKVTQSSRYLVKRTGEKVFLECVQDMDHENMFWYRQDPGLGLRLIYFSYDVKMKEKGDIPEGYSVSREKKERFSLILESASTNQTSMYLCASNGGDRGYKAFFGQGTRLTVV.

The table lists this clone with a few counts. J is TRBJ1-4 and V is TRBV5-1, with D possibly being TRBD1 (5 bases). CDR1 and CDR2 (germline): SGHRS, YFSETQ. The CDR3 spans 14 residues. V gave up 0 bases and J gave up 8 bases, with 11 bases separating them. For the CDR3, the DNA is TGCGCCAGCAGCTTGGAGGTGACAGCAGAAAAACTGTTTTTT. Amino acids: CASSLEVTAEKLFF.